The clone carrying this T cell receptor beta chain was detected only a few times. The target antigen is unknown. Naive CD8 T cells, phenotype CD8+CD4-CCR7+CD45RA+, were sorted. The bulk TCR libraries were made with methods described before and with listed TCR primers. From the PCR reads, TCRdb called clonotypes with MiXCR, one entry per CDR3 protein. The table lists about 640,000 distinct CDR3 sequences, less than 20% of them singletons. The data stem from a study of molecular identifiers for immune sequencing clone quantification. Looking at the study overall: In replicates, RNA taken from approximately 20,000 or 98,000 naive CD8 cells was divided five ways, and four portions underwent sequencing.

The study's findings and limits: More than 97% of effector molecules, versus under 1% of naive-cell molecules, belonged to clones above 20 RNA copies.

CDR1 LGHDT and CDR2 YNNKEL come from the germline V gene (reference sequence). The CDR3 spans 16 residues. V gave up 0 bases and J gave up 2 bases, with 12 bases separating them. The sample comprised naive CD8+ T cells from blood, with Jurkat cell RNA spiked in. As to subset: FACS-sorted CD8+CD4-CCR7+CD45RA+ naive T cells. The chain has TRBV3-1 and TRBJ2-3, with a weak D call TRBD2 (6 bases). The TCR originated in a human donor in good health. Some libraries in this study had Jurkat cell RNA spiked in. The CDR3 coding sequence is TGTGCCAGCAGCCAAGATCGTACGGGGGACACAGATACGCAGTATTTT. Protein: CASSQDRTGDTDTQYF.